The present entry profiles one T cell receptor (beta chain) with its context. This sample is drawn from a study of cytomegalovirus exposure and HLA in healthy donors. Researchers ran the PCR with 60 Vbeta and 13 Jbeta primers. This table comes from immunoSEQ multiplex PCR, and its TCRdb copy is limited to in-frame clones, with some not included. The profile shows 100,000 to 150,000 clones, 78% of them singletons. Input material: PBMCs. The origin of this receptor is a man younger than 40 in good health and CMV-seropositive.

The DNA for the CDR3 is TGCGCCAGCAGCTTTTTGGGTAGCCCCCGTTCCGGAAACACCATATATTTT. It codes for CASSFLGSPRSGNTIYF. The V and J genes are TRBV5-1 and TRBJ1-3, with D uncertain. Germline V gene sequence: CDR1 SGHRS, CDR2 YFSETQ. The V end lost 2 bases, the J end lost 4 bases, and 19 bases lay between the germline ends. This CDR3 spans 17 amino acids.